Listed below are T cell receptor beta chains from one sample, sequenced in a study of blood T cell repertoires in COVID-19. Some clones are missing from TCRdb's copy, which holds only in-frame ones; the method was immunoSEQ multiplex PCR. The sample has about 150,000 clones; over 75% are singletons. The sequenced sample was peripheral blood. The origin of the receptors is a human donor in a cohort sampled during active COVID-19. CDR3s include the opening cysteine and the closing phenylalanine or tryptophan. Each record gives: clone size, D gene, V gene, J gene, CDR3 DNA, CDR3 protein. A D gene is named only where the DNA matches it firmly. Rows give clone size only sometimes, using once, few, many, or a class for an expanded clone.

>-|-|TRBV28|TRBJ1-6
TGTGCCAGCAGTGGGGGGAATTCACCCCTCCACTTT
CASSGGNSPLHF
>-|-|TRBV9|TRBJ1-5
TGTGCCAGCAACAGCTCTGAGAGGGAGCCCCAGCATTTT
CASNSSEREPQHF
>-|-|TRBV10-3|TRBJ2-3
TGTGCCATCAGTGAGTCGGGCGCTAGCACAGATACGCAGTATTTT
CAISESGASTDTQYF
>-|-|TRBV2|TRBJ2-4
TGTGCCAGCAGTGATTCCCTCCCCAACATTCAGTACTTC
CASSDSLPNIQYF
>-|TRBD1|TRBV19|TRBJ2-2
TGTGCCTCGACCGGGACAGGTCCCGGGGAGCTGTTTTTT
CASTGTGPGELFF
>-|-|TRBV7-2|TRBJ2-7
TGTGCCAGCAGCTTAGCAGCTAGCTCCTACGAGCAGTACTTC
CASSLAASSYEQYF
>-|TRBD2|TRBV5-4|TRBJ2-1
TGTGCCAGCAGCTTGGGGACTAGCGGGATGTACAATGAGCAGTTCTTC
CASSLGTSGMYNEQFF
>-|TRBD2|TRBV6-2/TRBV6-3|TRBJ2-1
TGTGCCAGCAGTCTCGGTCTAGCGGGAGCCCATGAGCAGTTCTTC
CASSLGLAGAHEQFF
>-|-|TRBV28|TRBJ1-2
TGTGCCAGCAGCCTGGGGCAGGGCTATGGCTACACCTTC
CASSLGQGYGYTF
>many|-|TRBV19|TRBJ1-6
TGTGCCAGTAGTCTAAGGAGCTCCTATAATTCACCCCTCCACTTT
CASSLRSSYNSPLHF
>-|-|TRBV18|TRBJ2-1
TGTGCCAGCTCCTCGGACAGTGGATCCTACAATGAGCAGTTCTTC
CASSSDSGSYNEQFF
>few|TRBD1|TRBV11-3|TRBJ1-2
TGTGCCAGCAGCCTTCGGACAGGGTGGAACTATGGCTACACCTTC
CASSLRTGWNYGYTF
>-|TRBD1|TRBV7-3|TRBJ2-1
TGTGCCAGCAGCTTACTGGGACAGGGGGCTAGTGAGCAGTTCTTC
CASSLLGQGASEQFF